The text below deals with one T cell receptor beta chain. The repertoire was sequenced with immunoSEQ multiplex PCR; TCRdb's copy has only in-frame clones and lacks some. The sample shows 150,000 to 200,000 clones, 70% to 90% of them seen only once. The data are from a study of blood T cell repertoires in COVID-19. Study-wide context: Samples of COVID-19 (acute and convalescent) were obtained from the United States, Italy and Spain.

V was trimmed by 3 bases and J by 9 bases, leaving 17 bases between them. The CDR3 runs to 13 residues. The germline CDR1 and CDR2 sequences are SQVTM and ANQGSEA. V is TRBV29-1 and J is TRBJ1-2, with unresolved D. The sequence derives from a man between 18 and 29 years old with acute or convalescent COVID-19. Sequencing was done on a sample of peripheral blood. CDR3 in DNA: TGCAGCGTTGATAGGCGTGGAGGGAGGAGCTACACCTTC. Protein product: CSVDRRGGRSYTF. The variable domain in full, with the rest retrieved from reference TRBV29-1 and TRBJ1-2, is SAVISQKPSRDICQRGTSLTIQCQVDSQVTMMFWYRQQPGQSLTLIATANQGSEATYESGFVIDKFPISRPNLTFSTLTVSNMSPEDSSIYLCSVDRRGGRSYTFGSGTRLTVV.